Below are 12 T cell receptor beta chains sequenced from a single sample in a study of glioma-infiltrating T cells. The iRepertoire nested amplicon-rescue multiplex PCR amplified TCR alpha and beta CDR3s from RNA. TCRdb recomputed calls from the multiplex PCR reads with MiXCR, one row per CDR3 protein. The sample shows over 120,000 distinct CDR3 sequences, about 39% of them seen only once. Sequencing was done on a sample of glioma tissue, nonneoplastic brain tissue, or PBMCs (not recorded which). Receptor source: a human donor with low-grade glioma or glioblastoma, undergoing nonglioma brain surgery, or in good health (not recorded which).

Only a few counts were recorded for this clonotype. The genes are TRBV7-9 and TRBJ2-2; no clear D gene. Per germline, CDR1 SEHNR and CDR2 FQNEAQ (reference sequence). The V gene lost 11 bases and the J gene lost 6 bases, with 10 bases spanning the gap. The CDR3 is 11 residues long. CDR3 sequence reads: CALDRAGELFF. The CDR3 DNA follows: TGTGCCCTCGATCGTGCCGGGGAGCTGTTTTTT. Full variable domain (outside the CDR3, taken from reference TRBV7-9 and TRBJ2-2): DTGVSQNPRHKITKRGQNVTFRCDPISEHNRLYWYRQTLGQGPEFLTYFQNEAQLEKSRLLSDRFSAERPKGSFSTLEIQRTEQGDSAMYLCALDRAGELFFGEGSRLTVL.

This clonotype was detected a few times. The J gene is TRBJ2-5, the V gene TRBV6-1; 8 bases are shared with TRBD1. Germline CDR1 is MNHNS and CDR2 is SASEGT. This CDR3 has 13 residues. After removal of 7 bases from V and 3 bases from J, the junction contained 4 bases not matched to a gene. The CDR3: CASKETGEETQYF. CDR3 coding DNA: TGTGCCAGCAAGGAGACAGGGGAAGAGACCCAGTACTTC.

Only a few counts were recorded for this clonotype. The J gene is TRBJ2-3, the V gene TRBV6-1, with D possibly matching TRBD1 (5 bases). Deletions cut 4 bases from V and 7 bases from J, with 6 bases between. Germline loops: CDR1 MNHNS, CDR2 SASEGT. This CDR3 is 11 amino acids long. The CDR3 DNA reads TGTGCCAGCAGTGGGGGCTATACGCAGTATTTT. Protein: CASSGGYTQYF.

Turning to this clonotype: The junction departs from the called germline gene at one end, perhaps through a read error. The chain carries TRBV12-3 or TRBV12-4 and TRBJ1-1; D unresolved. This CDR3 has 10 residues. CDR3 protein: CASSWQLGNF. DNA of the CDR3: TGTGCCAGCAGTTGGCAGTTGGGGAACTTT.

This chain links TRBV10-3 with TRBJ1-5; D unclear. CDR1 ENHRY and CDR2 SYGVKD come from the germline V gene. The CDR3 is 11 amino acids. Trimming removed 7 bases from V and 5 bases from J, with 6 bases in between. The CDR3 protein is CAITFHQPQHF. CDR3 sequence (DNA): TGTGCCATCACATTTCATCAGCCCCAGCATTTT.

This clonotype was seen more than once but under ten times. This rearrangement joins TRBV7-2 to TRBJ1-5; D is unresolved. The CDR3 loop spans 15 amino acids. Germline V gene sequence: CDR1 SGHTA, CDR2 FQGNSA. Trimming pared 5 bases from V and 0 bases from J, leaving 11 bases between. The CDR3 nucleotides read TGTGCCAGCAGCGAAGAGGGCTATAGCAATCAGCCCCAGCATTTT. It yields the protein CASSEEGYSNQPQHF.

Remarks on this clonotype: A junction end diverges from the germline sequence, so it may reflect a read error. The chain has TRBV18 and TRBJ1-3, with D unclear. This CDR3 has 15 residues. Germline V gene lookup returns CDR1 KGHSH and CDR2 LQKENI. This CDR3 is CASTPALSSGNTIYF. The CDR3 region has the DNA TGTGCCAGCACACCGGCCCTAAGCTCTGGAAACACCATATATTTT.

The genes are TRBV5-1 and TRBJ2-7; 11 nucleotides agree with TRBD2. Looked up from germline, CDR1 is SGHRS and CDR2 is YFSETQ. Unmatched junction bases numbered 10, after V lost 4 bases and J lost 7 bases. This CDR3 has 15 amino acids. The CDR3, as DNA: TGCGCCAGCAGCCTTACTAGCGGGAGTTCCCCTGAGCAGTACTTC. Its protein is CASSLTSGSSPEQYF.

CDR3 sequence (DNA): TGTGCCAGCAGCTACATAAGTGGAAGGACAGATACGCAGTATTTT. Amino acid sequence: CASSYISGRTDTQYF. The chain has TRBV7-9 and TRBJ2-3; D is uncertain. V dropped 4 bases and J dropped 3 bases, with 14 bases sitting between them. Germline assignment: CDR1 SEHNR and CDR2 FQNEAQ (reference sequence). CDR3 length equals 15 residues.

Note on this clonotype: One end of the junction fails to match germline, which may point to a read error. V is TRBV7-9 and J is TRBJ1-1, with D hard to call. Germline lookup yields CDR1 SEHNR and CDR2 FQNEAQ (reference sequence). The CDR3 has 13 amino acids. CDR3 sequence (DNA): TGTGCCAGCAGCCCACAGTGGAACTCTGAAGCTTTCTTT. This encodes CASSPQWNSEAFF.

To note about this clonotype: With a much larger clone just one base away, this may be a read error. The chain has TRBV7-2 and TRBJ2-3, with 11 bases identical to TRBD1. This CDR3 is built from 17 residues. V trimming: 1 base; J trimming: 5 bases; junction bases outside the gene matches: 8. The germline V gene encodes CDR1 SGHTA and CDR2 FQGNSA. CDR3 sequence (DNA): TGTGCCAGCAGCTTAGGAGTGGACAGGGGGCGTAAAGATACGCAGTATTTT. This codes for CASSLGVDRGRKDTQYF.

Only a few counts were recorded for this clonotype. The gene calls are TRBV27 and TRBJ2-1, with a weak D call TRBD1 (6 bases). The CDR3 consists of 14 residues. CDR1 and CDR2 (germline): MNHEY, SMNVEV (reference sequence). V was trimmed by 7 bases and J by 0 bases, leaving 10 bases between them. The CDR3 region is CASTMDSSYNEQFF. The CDR3 DNA is TGTGCCAGCACAATGGACAGCTCCTACAATGAGCAGTTCTTC.